This T cell receptor beta chain was identified in a study of Tregs in tolerant kidney transplant recipients. Some clones are missing from TCRdb's copy, which holds only in-frame ones; the method was immunoSEQ multiplex PCR. The top ten hold under 2% of the sample, which has 75,000 to 100,000 clones, more than 85% seen once. Germline V gene sequence: CDR1 SGHAT, CDR2 FQNNGV. The length of the CDR3 is 13 residues. V was cut by 5 bases and J by 7 bases, with 12 bases left in between. Recipients received nonmyeloablative bone marrow transplants from related graft donors, with transient mixed chimerism. V is TRBV11-2 and J is TRBJ2-1; D might be TRBD2 (6 bases). The sequencing here drew on CD4+ T cells from blood (PBMCs), taken 12 months after the transplant. The receptor comes from a human patient who received a combined kidney and bone marrow transplant. Some T cells may trace back to the graft donor. DNA for the CDR3: TGTGCCAGCAGCATTGGACTAATAAATGAGCAGTTCTTC. Translated, it gives CASSIGLINEQFF.